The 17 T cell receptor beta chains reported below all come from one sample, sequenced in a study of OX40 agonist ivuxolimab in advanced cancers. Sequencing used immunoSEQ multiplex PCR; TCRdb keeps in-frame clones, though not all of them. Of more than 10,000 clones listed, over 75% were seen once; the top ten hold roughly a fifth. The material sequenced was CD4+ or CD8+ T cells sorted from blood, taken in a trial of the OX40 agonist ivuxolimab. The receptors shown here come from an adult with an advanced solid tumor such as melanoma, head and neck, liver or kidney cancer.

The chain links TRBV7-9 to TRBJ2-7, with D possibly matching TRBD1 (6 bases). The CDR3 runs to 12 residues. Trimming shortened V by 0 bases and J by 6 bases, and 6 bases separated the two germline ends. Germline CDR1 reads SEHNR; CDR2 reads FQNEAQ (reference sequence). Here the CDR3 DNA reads TGTGCCAGCAGCTTAGCAGGGGGCGAGCAGTACTTC. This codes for CASSLAGGEQYF.

The CDR3 is CAWNDGQGASVNTEAFF. CDR3 DNA: TGTGCCTGGAACGACGGGCAGGGGGCGAGCGTGAACACTGAAGCTTTCTTT. The gene calls are TRBV30 and TRBJ1-1; 8 nucleotides agree with TRBD1. This CDR3 region has 17 residues. With 4 bases clipped from V and 0 bases from J, the junction kept 13 bases outside the gene matches. Germline V lookup: CDR1 GTSNPN, CDR2 SVGIG (reference sequence). Looking up the rest from reference TRBV30 and TRBJ1-1 gives the full variable domain: SQTIHQWPATLVQPVGSPLSLECTVEGTSNPNLYWYRQAAGRGLQLLFYSVGIGQISSEVPQNLSASRPQDRQFILSSKKLLLSDSGFYLCAWNDGQGASVNTEAFFGQGTRLTVV.

CDR3 nucleotides: TGTGCCAGCACCAGGGACAATTATGAAAAACTGTTTTTT. This gives the protein CASTRDNYEKLFF. This chain links TRBV11-1 with TRBJ1-4; a weak D match, TRBD1 (6 bases). V was trimmed by 7 bases and J by 6 bases, leaving 12 bases between them. Germline values: CDR1 SGHAT, CDR2 FQDESV (reference sequence). The CDR3 is made up of 13 amino acids.

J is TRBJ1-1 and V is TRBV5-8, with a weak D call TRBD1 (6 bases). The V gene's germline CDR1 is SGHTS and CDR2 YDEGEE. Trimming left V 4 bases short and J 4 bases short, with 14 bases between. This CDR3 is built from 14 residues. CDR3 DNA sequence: TGTGCCAGCAGCCCGGACAGAGGGAGCACTGAAGCTTTCTTT. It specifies CASSPDRGSTEAFF.

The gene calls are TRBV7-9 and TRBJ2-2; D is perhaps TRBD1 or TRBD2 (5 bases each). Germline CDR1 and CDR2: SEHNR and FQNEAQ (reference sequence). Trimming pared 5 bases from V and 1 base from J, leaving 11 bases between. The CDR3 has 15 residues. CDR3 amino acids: CASSAPRGNTGELFF. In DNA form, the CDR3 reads TGTGCCAGCAGCGCCCCGAGGGGGAACACCGGGGAGCTGTTTTTT.

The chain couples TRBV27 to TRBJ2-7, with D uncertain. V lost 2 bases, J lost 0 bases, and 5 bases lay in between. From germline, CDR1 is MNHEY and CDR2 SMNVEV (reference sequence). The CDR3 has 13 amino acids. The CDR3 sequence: CASSLTASYEQYF. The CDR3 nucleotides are TGTGCCAGCAGTTTAACAGCCTCCTACGAGCAGTACTTC.

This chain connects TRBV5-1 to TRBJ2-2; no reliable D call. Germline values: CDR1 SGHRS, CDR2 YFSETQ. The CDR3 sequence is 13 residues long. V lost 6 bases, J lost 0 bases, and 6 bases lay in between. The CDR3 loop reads CASTTANTGELFF. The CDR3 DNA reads TGCGCCAGCACCACAGCGAACACCGGGGAGCTGTTTTTT.

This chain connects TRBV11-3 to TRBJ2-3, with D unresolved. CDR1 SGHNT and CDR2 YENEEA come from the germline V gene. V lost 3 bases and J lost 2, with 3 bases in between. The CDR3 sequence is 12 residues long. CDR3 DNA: TGTGCCAGCAGCTTGTCCACAGATACGCAGTATTTT. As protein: CASSLSTDTQYF.

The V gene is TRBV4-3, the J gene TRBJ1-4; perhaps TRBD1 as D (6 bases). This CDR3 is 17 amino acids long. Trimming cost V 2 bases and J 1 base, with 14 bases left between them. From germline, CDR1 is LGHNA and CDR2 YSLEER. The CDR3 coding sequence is TGCGCCAGCAGCCAAAGGTGGGGGGCCCAAACTAATGAAAAACTGTTTTTT. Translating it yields CASSQRWGAQTNEKLFF.

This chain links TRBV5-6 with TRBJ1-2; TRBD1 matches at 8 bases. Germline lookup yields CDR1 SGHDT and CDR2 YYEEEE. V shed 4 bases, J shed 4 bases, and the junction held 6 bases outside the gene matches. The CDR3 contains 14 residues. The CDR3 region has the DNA TGTGCCAGCAGCATTGGACAGGGCAGCTATGGCTACACCTTC. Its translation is CASSIGQGSYGYTF.

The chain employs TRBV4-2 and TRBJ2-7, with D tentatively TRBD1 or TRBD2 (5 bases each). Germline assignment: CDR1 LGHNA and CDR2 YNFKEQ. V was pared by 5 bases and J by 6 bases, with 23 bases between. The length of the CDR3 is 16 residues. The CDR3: CASSLLHQGVGGEQYF. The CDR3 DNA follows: TGTGCCAGCAGCTTGCTCCACCAGGGAGTGGGTGGCGAGCAGTACTTC.

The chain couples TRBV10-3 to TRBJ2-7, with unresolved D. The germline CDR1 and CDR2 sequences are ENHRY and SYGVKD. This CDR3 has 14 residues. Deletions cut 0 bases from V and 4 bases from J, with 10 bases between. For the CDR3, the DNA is TGTGCCATCAGTGAGTCTCACATCGTATACGAGCAGTACTTC. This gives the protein CAISESHIVYEQYF.

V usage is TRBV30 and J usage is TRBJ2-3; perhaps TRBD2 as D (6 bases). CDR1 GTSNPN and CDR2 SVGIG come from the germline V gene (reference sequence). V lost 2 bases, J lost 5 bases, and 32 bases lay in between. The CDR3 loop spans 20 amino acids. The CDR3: CAWSLVSSVEGLLWGDTQYF. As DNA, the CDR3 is TGTGCCTGGAGTTTGGTATCTTCGGTTGAGGGACTTCTTTGGGGAGATACGCAGTATTTT.

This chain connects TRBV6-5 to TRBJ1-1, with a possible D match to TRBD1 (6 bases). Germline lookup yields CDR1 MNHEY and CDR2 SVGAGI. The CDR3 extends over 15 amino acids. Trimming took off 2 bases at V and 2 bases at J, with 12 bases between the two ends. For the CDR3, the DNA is TGTGCCAGCAGTTACGCGAGGGGGGGAAACACTGAAGCTTTCTTT. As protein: CASSYARGGNTEAFF.

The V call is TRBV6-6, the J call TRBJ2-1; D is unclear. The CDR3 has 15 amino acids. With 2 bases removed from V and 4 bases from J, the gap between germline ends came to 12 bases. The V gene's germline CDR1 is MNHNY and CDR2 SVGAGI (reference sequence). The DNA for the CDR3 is TGTGCCAGCAGTTACGACGCCTCGGTGTACAATGAGCAGTTCTTC. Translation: CASSYDASVYNEQFF.

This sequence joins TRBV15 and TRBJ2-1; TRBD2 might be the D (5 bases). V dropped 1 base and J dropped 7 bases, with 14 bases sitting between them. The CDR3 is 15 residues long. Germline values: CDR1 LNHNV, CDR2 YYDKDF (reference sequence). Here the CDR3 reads CATSRGSSSMNEQFF. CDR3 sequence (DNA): TGTGCCACCAGCAGAGGTAGTTCTAGCATGAATGAGCAGTTCTTC.

The CDR3: CASSTTGTSGSGDTQYF. DNA of the CDR3: TGTGCCAGCAGCACCACCGGGACTAGCGGGAGTGGTGATACGCAGTATTTT. The rearrangement links TRBV18 to TRBJ2-3; 14 bases align to TRBD2. Losses at the gene ends were 8 bases for V and 6 bases for J; bases not matched to a gene: 13. Germline assignment: CDR1 KGHSH and CDR2 LQKENI. The CDR3 is made up of 17 amino acids.